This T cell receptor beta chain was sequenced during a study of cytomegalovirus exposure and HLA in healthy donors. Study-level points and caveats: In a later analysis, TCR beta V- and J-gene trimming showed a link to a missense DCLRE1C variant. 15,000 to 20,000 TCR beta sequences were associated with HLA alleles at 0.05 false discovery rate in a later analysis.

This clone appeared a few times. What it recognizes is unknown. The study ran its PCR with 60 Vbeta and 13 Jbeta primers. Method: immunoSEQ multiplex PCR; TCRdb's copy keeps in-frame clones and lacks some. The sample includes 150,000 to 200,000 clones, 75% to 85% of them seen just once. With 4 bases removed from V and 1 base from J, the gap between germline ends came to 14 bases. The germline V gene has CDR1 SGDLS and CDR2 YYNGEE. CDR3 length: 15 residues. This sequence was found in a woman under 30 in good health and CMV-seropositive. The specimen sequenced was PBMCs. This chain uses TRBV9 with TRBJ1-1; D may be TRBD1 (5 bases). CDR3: CASSPRGARNTEAFF. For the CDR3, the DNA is TGTGCCAGCAGCCCCCGCGGGGCGAGGAACACTGAAGCTTTCTTT.